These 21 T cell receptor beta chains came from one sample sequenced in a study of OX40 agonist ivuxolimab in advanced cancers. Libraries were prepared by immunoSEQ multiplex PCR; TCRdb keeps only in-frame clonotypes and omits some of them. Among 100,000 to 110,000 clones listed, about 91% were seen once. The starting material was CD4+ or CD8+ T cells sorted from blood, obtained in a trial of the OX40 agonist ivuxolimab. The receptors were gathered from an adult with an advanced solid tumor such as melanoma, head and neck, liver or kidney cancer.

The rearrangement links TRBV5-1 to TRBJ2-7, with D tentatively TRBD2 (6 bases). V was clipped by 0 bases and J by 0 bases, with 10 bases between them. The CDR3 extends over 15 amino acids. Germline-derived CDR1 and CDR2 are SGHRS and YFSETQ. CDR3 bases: TGCGCCAGCAGCTTGGCCGGGAGCCCCTCCTACGAGCAGTACTTC. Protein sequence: CASSLAGSPSYEQYF. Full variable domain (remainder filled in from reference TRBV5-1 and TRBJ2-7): KAGVTQTPRYLIKTRGQQVTLSCSPISGHRSVSWYQQTPGQGLQFLFEYFSETQRNKGNFPGRFSGRQFSNSRSEMNVSTLELGDSALYLCASSLAGSPSYEQYFGPGTRLTVT.

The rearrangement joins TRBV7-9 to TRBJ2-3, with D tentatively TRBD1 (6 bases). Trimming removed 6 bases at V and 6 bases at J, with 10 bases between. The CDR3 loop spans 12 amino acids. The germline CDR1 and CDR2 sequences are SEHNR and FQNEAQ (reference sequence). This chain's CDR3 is CASSLTGDTQYF. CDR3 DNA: TGTGCCAGCAGTTTGACAGGCGATACGCAGTATTTT. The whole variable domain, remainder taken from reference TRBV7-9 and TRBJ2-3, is DTGVSQNPRHKITKRGQNVTFRCDPISEHNRLYWYRQTLGQGPEFLTYFQNEAQLEKSRLLSDRFSAERPKGSFSTLEIQRTEQGDSAMYLCASSLTGDTQYFGPGTRLTVL.

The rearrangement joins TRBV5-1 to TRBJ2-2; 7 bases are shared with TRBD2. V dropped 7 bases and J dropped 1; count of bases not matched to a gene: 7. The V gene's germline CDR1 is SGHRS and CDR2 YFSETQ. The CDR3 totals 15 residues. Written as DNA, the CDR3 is TGCGCCAGCGGCGTGGCGGGAGTGAACACCGGGGAGCTGTTTTTT. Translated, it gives CASGVAGVNTGELFF.

The CDR3 spells CASRVYEQYF. In DNA form, the CDR3 reads TGTGCCAGCAGGGTTTACGAGCAGTACTTC. The rearrangement links TRBV2 to TRBJ2-7; D gene ambiguous. The CDR3 loop spans 10 amino acids. V was pared by 6 bases and J by 4 bases, with 4 bases between. CDR1 is SNHLY and CDR2 is FYNNEI in the germline V gene.

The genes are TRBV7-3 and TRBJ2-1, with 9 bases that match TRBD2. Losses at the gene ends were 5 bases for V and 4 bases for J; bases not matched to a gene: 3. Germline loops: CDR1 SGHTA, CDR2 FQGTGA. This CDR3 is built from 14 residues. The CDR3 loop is CASSLSGGYNEQFF. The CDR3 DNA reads TGTGCCAGCAGCCTTAGCGGGGGTTACAATGAGCAGTTCTTC.

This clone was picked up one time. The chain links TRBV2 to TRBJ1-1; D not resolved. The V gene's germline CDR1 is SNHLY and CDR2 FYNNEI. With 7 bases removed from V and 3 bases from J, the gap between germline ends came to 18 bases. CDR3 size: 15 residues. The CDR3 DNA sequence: TGTGCCAGCAACCCTCGCAGCCGCGCAGACACTGAAGCTTTCTTT. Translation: CASNPRSRADTEAFF.

The CDR3 sequence: CASSLRLAGGGNEQFF. CDR3 DNA sequence: TGTGCCAGTAGTCTTCGACTAGCGGGAGGGGGTAATGAGCAGTTCTTC. This chain connects TRBV19 to TRBJ2-1; 14 bases align to TRBD2. The length of the CDR3 is 16 residues. Trimming at V came to 5 bases and at J to 7 bases, leaving 7 bases not matched to a gene. CDR1 is LNHDA, CDR2 SQIVND, per germline (reference sequence).

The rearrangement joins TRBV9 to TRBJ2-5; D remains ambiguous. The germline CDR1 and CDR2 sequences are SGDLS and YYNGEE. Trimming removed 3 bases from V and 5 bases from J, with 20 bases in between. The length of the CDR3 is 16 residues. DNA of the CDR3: TGTGCCAGCAGCGCAATGGGTTTAGGGATCGGTGAGACCCAGTACTTC. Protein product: CASSAMGLGIGETQYF.

Written as DNA, the CDR3 is TGCGCCAGCAGCTTCCTAGCGGGAGGACCCGGCTCCTACGAGCAGTACTTC. As protein: CASSFLAGGPGSYEQYF. The V call is TRBV5-1, the J call TRBJ2-7; 11 bases are a match to TRBD2. Germline V gene sequence: CDR1 SGHRS, CDR2 YFSETQ. CDR3 length: 17 residues. V shed 2 bases and J 0 bases; nucleotides not matched to a gene: 7.

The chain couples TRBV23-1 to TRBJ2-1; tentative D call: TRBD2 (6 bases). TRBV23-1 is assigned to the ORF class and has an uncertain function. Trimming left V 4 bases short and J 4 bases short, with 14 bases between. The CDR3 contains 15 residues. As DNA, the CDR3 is TGCGCCAGCAGTCTAGAGCAAGGGAGGTACAATGAGCAGTTCTTC. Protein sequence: CASSLEQGRYNEQFF.

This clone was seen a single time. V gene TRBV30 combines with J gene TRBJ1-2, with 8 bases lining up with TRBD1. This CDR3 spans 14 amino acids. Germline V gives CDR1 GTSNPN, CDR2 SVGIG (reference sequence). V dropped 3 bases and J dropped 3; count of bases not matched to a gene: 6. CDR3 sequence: CAWRRGGQDYGYTF. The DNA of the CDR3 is TGTGCCTGGAGACGAGGGGGACAGGACTATGGCTACACCTTC.

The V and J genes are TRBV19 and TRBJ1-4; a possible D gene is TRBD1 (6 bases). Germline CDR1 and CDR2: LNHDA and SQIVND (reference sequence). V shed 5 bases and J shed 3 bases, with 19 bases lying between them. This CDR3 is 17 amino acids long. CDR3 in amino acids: CASSSRTDFSPNEKLFF. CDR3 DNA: TGTGCCAGTAGTTCCCGGACAGACTTTTCCCCTAATGAAAAACTGTTTTTT. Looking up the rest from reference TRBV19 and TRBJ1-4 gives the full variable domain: DGGITQSPKYLFRKEGQNVTLSCEQNLNHDAMYWYRQDPGQGLRLIYYSQIVNDFQKGDIAEGYSVSREKKESFPLTVTSAQKNPTAFYLCASSSRTDFSPNEKLFFGSGTQLSVL.

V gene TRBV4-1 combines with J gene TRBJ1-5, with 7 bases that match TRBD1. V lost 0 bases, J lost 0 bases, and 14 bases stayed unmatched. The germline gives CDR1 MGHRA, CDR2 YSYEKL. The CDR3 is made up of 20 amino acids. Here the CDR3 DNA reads TGCGCCAGCAGCCAAGATTACGAGACAGGGATAGTTTATAGCAATCAGCCCCAGCATTTT. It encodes CASSQDYETGIVYSNQPQHF.

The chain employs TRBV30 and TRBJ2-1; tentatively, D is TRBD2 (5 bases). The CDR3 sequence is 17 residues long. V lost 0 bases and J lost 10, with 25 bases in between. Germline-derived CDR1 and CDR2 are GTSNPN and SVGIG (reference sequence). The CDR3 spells CAWSVLSGNRKLGEQFF. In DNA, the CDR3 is TGTGCCTGGAGTGTACTTTCGGGAAACCGGAAGCTAGGCGAGCAGTTCTTC.

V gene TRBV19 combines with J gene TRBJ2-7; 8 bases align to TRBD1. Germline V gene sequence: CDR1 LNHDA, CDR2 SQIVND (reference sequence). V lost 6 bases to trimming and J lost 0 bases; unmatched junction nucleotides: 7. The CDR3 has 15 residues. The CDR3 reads CASSGTGGGSYEQYF. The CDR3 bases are TGTGCCAGTAGCGGGACAGGTGGAGGCTCCTACGAGCAGTACTTC.

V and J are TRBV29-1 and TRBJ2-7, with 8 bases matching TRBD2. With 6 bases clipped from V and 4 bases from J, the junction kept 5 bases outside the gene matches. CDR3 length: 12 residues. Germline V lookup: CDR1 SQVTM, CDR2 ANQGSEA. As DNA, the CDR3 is TGCAGCGTGGCTAGCGGGTTTTACGAGCAGTACTTC. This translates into CSVASGFYEQYF.

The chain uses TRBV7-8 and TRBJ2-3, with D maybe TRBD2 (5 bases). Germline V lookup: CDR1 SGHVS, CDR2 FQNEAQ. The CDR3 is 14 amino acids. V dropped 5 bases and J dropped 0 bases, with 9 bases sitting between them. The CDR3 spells CASSPRESTDTQYF. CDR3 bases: TGTGCCAGCAGCCCGAGGGAGAGCACAGATACGCAGTATTTT.

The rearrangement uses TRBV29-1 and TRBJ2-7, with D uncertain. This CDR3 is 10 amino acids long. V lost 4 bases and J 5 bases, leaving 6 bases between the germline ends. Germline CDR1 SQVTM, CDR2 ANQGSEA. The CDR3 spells CSVAGDEQYF. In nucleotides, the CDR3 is TGCAGCGTTGCTGGTGACGAGCAGTACTTC.

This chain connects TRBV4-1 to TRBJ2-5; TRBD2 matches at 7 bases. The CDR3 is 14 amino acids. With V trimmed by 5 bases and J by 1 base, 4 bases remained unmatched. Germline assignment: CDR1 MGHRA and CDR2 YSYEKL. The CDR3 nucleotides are TGCGCCAGCAGCTCGGGGGGAGTCCAAGAGACCCAGTACTTC. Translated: CASSSGGVQETQYF.

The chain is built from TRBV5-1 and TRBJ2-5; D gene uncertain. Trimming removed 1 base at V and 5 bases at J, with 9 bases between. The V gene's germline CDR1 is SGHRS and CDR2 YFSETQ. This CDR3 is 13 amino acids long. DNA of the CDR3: TGCGCCAGCAGCTTGCGAGGTGGGGAGACCCAGTACTTC. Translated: CASSLRGGETQYF.

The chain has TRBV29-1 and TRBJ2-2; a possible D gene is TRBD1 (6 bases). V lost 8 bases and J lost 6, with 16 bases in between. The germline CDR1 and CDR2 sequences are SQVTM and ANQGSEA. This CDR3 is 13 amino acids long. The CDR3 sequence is CSIGQPQSGELFF. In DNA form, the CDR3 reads TGCAGCATCGGACAGCCCCAATCCGGGGAGCTGTTTTTT.